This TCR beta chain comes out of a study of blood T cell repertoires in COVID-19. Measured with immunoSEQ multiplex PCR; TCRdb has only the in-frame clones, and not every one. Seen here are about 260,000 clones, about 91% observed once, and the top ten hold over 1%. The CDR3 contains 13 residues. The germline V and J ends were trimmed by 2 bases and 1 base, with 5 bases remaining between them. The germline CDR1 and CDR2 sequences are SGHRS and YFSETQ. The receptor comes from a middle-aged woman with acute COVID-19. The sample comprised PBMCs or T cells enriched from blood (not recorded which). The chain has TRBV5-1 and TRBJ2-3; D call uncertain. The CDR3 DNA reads TGCGCCAGCAGCTTAGCGCGCACAGATACGCAGTATTTT. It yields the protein CASSLARTDTQYF.